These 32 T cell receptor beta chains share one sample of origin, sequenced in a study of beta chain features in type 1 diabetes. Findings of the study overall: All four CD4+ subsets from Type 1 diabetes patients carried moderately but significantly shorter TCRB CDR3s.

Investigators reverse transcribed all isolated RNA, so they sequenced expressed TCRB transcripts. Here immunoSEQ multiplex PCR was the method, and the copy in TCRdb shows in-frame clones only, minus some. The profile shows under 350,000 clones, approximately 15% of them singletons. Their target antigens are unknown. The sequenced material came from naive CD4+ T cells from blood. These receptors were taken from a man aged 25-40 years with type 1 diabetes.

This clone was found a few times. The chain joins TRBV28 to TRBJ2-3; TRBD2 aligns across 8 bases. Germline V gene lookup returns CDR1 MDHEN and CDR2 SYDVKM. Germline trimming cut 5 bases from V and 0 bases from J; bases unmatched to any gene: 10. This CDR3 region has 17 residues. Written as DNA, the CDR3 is TGTGCCAGCAGTACTCCGGTTCCTAGCGGGAGCACAGATACGCAGTATTTT. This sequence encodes CASSTPVPSGSTDTQYF.

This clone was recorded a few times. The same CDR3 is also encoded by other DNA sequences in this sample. The CDR3, as DNA: TGTGCCAGCAGCGTGGAAGGAGGTTCCTACAATGAGCAGTTCTTC. It specifies CASSVEGGSYNEQFF. The chain joins TRBV9 to TRBJ2-1; tentatively, D is TRBD2 (5 bases). The CDR3 spans 15 residues. CDR1 and CDR2 from the germline V gene are SGDLS and YYNGEE. With 2 bases removed from V and 1 base from J, the gap between germline ends came to 10 bases.

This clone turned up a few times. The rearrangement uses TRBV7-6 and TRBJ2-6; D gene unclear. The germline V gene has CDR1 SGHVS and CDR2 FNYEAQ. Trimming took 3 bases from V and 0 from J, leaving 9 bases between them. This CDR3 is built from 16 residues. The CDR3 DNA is TGTGCCAGCAGCTTCGGAGTCCTCTCTGGGGCCAACGTCCTGACTTTC. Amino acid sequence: CASSFGVLSGANVLTF.

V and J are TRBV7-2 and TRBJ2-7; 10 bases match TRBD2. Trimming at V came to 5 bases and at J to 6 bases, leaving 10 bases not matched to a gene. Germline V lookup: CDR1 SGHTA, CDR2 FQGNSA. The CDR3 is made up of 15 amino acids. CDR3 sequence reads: CASSPQGLAGAEQYF. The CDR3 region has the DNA TGTGCCAGCAGCCCTCAAGGGCTAGCGGGAGCCGAGCAGTACTTC.

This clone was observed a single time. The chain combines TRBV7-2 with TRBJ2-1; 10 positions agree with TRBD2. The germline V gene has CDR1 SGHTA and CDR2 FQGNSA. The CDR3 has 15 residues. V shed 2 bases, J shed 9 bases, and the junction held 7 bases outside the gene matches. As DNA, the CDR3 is TGTGCCAGCAGCTTAAAGCGGGAGGGACTTAGTGAGCAGTTCTTC. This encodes CASSLKREGLSEQFF.

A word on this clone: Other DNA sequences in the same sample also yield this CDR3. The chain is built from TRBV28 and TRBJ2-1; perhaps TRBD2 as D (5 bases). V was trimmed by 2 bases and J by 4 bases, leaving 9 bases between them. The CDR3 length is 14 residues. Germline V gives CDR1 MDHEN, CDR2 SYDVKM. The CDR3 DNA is TGTGCCAGCAGTTTAAGGGAGACTTACAATGAGCAGTTCTTC. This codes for CASSLRETYNEQFF.

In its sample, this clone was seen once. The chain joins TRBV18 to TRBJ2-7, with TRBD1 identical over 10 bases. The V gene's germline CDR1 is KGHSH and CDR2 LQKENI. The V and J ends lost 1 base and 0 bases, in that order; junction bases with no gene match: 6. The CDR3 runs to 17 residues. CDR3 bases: TGTGCCAGCTCACCACTCCCCCGGACAGGGGGCTCCTACGAGCAGTACTTC. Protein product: CASSPLPRTGGSYEQYF.

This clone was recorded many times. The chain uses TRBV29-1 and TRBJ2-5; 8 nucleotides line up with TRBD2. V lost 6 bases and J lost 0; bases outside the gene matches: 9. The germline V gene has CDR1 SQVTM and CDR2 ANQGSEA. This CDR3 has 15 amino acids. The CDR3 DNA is TGCAGCGTCGAATCCCAGCGGGGGTACCAAGAGACCCAGTACTTC. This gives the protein CSVESQRGYQETQYF.

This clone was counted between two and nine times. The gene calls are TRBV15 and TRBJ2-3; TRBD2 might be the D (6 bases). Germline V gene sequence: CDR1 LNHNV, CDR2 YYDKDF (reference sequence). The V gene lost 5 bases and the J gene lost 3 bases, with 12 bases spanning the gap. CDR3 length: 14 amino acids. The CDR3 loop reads CATSRTGVTDTQYF. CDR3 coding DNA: TGTGCCACCAGCCGCACGGGAGTAACAGATACGCAGTATTTT.

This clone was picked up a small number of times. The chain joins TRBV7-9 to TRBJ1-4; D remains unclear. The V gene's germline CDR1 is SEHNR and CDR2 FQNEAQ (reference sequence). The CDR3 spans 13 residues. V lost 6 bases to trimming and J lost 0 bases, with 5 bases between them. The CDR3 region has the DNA TGTGCCAGCAGGGAGGCAACTAATGAAAAACTGTTTTTT. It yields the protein CASREATNEKLFF.

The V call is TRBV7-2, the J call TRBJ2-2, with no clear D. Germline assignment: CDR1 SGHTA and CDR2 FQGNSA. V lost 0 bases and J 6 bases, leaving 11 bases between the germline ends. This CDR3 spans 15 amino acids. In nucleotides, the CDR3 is TGTGCCAGCAGCTTAGCTGGTCCTAACCCCGGGGAGCTGTTTTTT. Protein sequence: CASSLAGPNPGELFF. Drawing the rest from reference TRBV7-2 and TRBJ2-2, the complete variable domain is GAGVSQSPSNKVTEKGKDVELRCDPISGHTALYWYRQSLGQGLEFLIYFQGNSAPDKSGLPSDRFSAERTGGSVSTLTIQRTQQEDSAVYLCASSLAGPNPGELFFGEGSRLTVL.

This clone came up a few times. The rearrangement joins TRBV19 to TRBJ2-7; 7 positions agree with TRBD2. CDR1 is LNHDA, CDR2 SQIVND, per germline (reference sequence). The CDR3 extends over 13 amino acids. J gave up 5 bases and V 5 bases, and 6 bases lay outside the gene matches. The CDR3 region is CASSDRAGDEQYF. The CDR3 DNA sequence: TGTGCCAGTAGTGACCGGGCGGGAGACGAGCAGTACTTC. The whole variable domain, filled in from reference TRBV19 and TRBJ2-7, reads DGGITQSPKYLFRKEGQNVTLSCEQNLNHDAMYWYRQDPGQGLRLIYYSQIVNDFQKGDIAEGYSVSREKKESFPLTVTSAQKNPTAFYLCASSDRAGDEQYFGPGTRLTVT.

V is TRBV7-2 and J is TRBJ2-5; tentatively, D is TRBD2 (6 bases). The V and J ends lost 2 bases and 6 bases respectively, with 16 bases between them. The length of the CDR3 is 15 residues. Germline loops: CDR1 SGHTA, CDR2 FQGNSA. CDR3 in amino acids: CASSLSILAPKTQYF. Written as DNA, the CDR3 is TGTGCCAGCAGCTTATCAATACTAGCCCCCAAGACCCAGTACTTC.

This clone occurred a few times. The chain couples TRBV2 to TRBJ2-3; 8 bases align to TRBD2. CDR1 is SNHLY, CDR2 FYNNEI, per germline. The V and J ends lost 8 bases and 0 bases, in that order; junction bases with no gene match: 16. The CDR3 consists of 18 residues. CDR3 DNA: TGTGCCAGCTTCGAAGGGGTTAGCGGGATGACTAGCACAGATACGCAGTATTTT. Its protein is CASFEGVSGMTSTDTQYF.

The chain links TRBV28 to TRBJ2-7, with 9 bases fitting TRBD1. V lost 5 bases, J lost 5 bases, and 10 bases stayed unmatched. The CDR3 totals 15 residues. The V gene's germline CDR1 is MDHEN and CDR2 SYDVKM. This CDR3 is CASSTSGTGLHEQYF. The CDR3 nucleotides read TGTGCCAGCAGTACATCCGGGACAGGGTTACACGAGCAGTACTTC.

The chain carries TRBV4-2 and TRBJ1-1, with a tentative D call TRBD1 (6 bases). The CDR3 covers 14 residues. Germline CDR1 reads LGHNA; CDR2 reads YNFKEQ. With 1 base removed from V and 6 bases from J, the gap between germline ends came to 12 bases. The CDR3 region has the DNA TGTGCCAGCAGCCAAGTTACAGGGCTGCCTGAAGCTTTCTTT. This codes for CASSQVTGLPEAFF.

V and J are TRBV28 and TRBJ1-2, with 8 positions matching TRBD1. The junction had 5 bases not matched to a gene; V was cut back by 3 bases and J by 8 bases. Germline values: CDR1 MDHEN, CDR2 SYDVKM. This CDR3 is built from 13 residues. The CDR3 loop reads CASSFQGAGGYTF. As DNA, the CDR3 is TGTGCCAGCAGTTTTCAGGGGGCGGGAGGCTACACCTTC.

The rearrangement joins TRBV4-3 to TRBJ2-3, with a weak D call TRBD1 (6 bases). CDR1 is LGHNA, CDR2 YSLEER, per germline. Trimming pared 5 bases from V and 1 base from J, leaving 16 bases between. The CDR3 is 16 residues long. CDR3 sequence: CASSSSQGYRTDTQYF. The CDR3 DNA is TGCGCCAGCAGCTCTTCTCAGGGGTATCGCACAGATACGCAGTATTTT.

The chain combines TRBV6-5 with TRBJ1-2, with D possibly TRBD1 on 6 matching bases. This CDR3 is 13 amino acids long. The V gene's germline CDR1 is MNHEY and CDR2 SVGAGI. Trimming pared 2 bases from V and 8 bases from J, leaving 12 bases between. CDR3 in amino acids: CASSYDRLYGYTF. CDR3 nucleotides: TGTGCCAGCAGTTACGACAGGTTATACGGCTACACCTTC.

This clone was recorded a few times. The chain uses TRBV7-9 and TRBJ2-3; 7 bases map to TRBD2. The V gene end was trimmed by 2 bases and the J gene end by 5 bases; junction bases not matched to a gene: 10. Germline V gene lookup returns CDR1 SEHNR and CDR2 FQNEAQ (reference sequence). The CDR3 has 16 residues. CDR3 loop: CASSLFGDYPGDTQYF. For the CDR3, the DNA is TGTGCCAGCAGCTTATTTGGGGACTACCCAGGAGATACGCAGTATTTT.

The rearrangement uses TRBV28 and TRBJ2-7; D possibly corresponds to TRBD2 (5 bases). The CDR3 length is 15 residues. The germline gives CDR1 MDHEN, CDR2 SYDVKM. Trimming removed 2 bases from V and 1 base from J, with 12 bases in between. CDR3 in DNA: TGTGCCAGCAGTTTAGGAGGCGGACCTTCCTACGAGCAGTACTTC. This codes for CASSLGGGPSYEQYF.

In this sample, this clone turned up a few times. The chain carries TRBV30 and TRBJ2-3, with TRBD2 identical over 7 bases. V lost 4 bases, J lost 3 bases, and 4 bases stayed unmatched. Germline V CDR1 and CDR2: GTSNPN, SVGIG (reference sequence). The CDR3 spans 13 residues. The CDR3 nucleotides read TGTGCCTGGAACGCGGGAGTAACAGATACGCAGTATTTT. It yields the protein CAWNAGVTDTQYF.

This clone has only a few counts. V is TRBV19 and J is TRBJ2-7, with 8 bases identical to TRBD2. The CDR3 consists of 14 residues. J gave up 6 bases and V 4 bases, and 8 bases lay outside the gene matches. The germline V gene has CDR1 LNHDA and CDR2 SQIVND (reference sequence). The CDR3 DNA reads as TGTGCCAGTAGTACCTCGGGACTAGTCAGCGAGCAGTACTTC. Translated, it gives CASSTSGLVSEQYF. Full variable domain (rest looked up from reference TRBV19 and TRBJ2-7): DGGITQSPKYLFRKEGQNVTLSCEQNLNHDAMYWYRQDPGQGLRLIYYSQIVNDFQKGDIAEGYSVSREKKESFPLTVTSAQKNPTAFYLCASSTSGLVSEQYFGPGTRLTVT.

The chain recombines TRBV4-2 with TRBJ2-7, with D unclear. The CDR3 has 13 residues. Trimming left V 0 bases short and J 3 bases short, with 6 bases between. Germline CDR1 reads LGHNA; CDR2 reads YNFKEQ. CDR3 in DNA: TGTGCCAGCAGCCAAGATTCCAGCTACGAGCAGTACTTC. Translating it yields CASSQDSSYEQYF.

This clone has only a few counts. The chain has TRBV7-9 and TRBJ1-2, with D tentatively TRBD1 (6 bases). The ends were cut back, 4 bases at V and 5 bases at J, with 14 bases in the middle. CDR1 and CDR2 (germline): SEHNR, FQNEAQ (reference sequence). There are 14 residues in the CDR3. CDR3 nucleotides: TGTGCCAGCAGCTGGAGGACAGAAGAATATGGCTACACCTTC. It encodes CASSWRTEEYGYTF. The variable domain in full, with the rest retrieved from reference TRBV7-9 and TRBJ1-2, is DTGVSQNPRHKITKRGQNVTFRCDPISEHNRLYWYRQTLGQGPEFLTYFQNEAQLEKSRLLSDRFSAERPKGSFSTLEIQRTEQGDSAMYLCASSWRTEEYGYTFGSGTRLTVV.

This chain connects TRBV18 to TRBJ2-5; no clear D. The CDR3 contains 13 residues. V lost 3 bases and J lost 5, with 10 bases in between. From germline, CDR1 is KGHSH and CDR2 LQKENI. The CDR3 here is CASSPGGPETQYF. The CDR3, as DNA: TGTGCCAGCTCACCCGGTGGTCCGGAGACCCAGTACTTC.

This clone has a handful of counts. The DNA of the CDR3 is TGTGCCAGCAGCTTAAGGGGATACACCGGGGAGCTGTTTTTT. Amino acids: CASSLRGYTGELFF. The rearrangement joins TRBV7-9 to TRBJ2-2, with D perhaps TRBD1 (5 bases). The CDR3 extends over 14 amino acids. V was clipped by 2 bases and J by 3 bases, with 7 bases between them. Germline assignment: CDR1 SEHNR and CDR2 FQNEAQ (reference sequence). Complete variable domain (other parts from reference TRBV7-9 and TRBJ2-2): DTGVSQNPRHKITKRGQNVTFRCDPISEHNRLYWYRQTLGQGPEFLTYFQNEAQLEKSRLLSDRFSAERPKGSFSTLEIQRTEQGDSAMYLCASSLRGYTGELFFGEGSRLTVL.

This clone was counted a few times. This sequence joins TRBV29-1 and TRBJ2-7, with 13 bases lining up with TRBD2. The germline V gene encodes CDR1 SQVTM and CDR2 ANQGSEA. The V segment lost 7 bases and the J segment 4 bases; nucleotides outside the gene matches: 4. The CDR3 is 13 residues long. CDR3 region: CSAAGLAGYEQYF. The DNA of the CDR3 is TGCAGCGCCGCGGGACTAGCGGGGTACGAGCAGTACTTC.

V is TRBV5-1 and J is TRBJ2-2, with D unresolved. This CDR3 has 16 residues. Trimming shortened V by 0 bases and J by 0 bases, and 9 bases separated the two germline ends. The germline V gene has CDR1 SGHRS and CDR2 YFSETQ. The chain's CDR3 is CASSLGLSSNTGELFF. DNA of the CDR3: TGCGCCAGCAGCTTGGGTCTTTCCTCGAACACCGGGGAGCTGTTTTTT. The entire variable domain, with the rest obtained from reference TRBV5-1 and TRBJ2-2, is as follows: KAGVTQTPRYLIKTRGQQVTLSCSPISGHRSVSWYQQTPGQGLQFLFEYFSETQRNKGNFPGRFSGRQFSNSRSEMNVSTLELGDSALYLCASSLGLSSNTGELFFGEGSRLTVL.

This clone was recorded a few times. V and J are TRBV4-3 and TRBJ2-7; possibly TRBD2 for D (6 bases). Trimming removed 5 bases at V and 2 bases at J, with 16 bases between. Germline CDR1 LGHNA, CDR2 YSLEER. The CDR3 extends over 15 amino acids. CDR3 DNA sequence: TGCGCCAGCAGCTACGGCCCGCGGGACCCCTACGAGCAGTACTTC. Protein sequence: CASSYGPRDPYEQYF.

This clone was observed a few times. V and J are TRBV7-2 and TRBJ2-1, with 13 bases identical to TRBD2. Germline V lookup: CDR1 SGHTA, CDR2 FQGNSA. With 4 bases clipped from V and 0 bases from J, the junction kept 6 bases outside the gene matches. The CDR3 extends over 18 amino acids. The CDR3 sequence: CASSSTRTSGSSYNEQFF. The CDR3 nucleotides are TGTGCCAGCAGCTCCACAAGGACTAGCGGGAGCTCCTACAATGAGCAGTTCTTC.

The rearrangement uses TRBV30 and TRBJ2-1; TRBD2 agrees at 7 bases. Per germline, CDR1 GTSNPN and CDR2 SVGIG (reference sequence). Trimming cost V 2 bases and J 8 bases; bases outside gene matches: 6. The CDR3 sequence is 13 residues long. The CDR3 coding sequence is TGTGCCTGGAGTCGAAGGGAGGGGTATGAGCAGTTCTTC. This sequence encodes CAWSRREGYEQFF.